This T cell receptor (beta chain) was captured in a study of Ad26.COV2.S vaccination and SARS-CoV-2 variants. This table comes from immunoSEQ multiplex PCR, and its TCRdb copy is limited to in-frame clones, with some not included. The sample has fewer than 400,000 clones, 80% to 90% seen once. Study results and caveats: People who got the vaccine had more spike-specific TCR breadth than people who got placebo. It was reported that spike-specific CD8+ and CD4+ T cell responses were substantially broad after vaccination.

In the case of this clone: The target antigen is unknown.

As to treatment: roughly 19 received Ad26.COV2.S at low or high dose, single or two shots; roughly five received placebo; per-sample allocation not given. Sample collection was performed on day 63 after the first vaccine or placebo injection. The donor was a Boston adult aged 18-55 years. Vaccine was an Ad26 vector expressing Wuhan-strain SARS-CoV-2 spike. V lost 3 bases, J lost 6 bases, and 4 bases stayed unmatched. Per the germline V gene, CDR1 is LGHDT and CDR2 is YNNKEL (reference sequence). There are 15 residues in the CDR3. This TCR came from a person between 18 and 65 years old who received the Ad26.COV2.S COVID-19 vaccine or a placebo. The sequencing used peripheral blood, collected in a trial of Ad26.COV2.S vaccine versus placebo. V is TRBV3-1 (or the pseudogene TRBV3-2) and J is TRBJ2-3; 12 nucleotides match TRBD2. This CDR3 is CASSHPSGGADTQYF. The DNA of the CDR3 is TGTGCCAGCAGCCACCCTAGCGGGGGGGCTGATACGCAGTATTTT.